This T cell receptor beta chain was profiled in a study of control samples from healthy donors and cancer patients. The CDR3 runs to 17 residues. V was shortened by 1 base and J by 5 bases, with 19 bases between the two germline ends. Germline V gene lookup returns CDR1 SEHNR and CDR2 FQNEAQ (reference sequence). Here immunoSEQ multiplex PCR was the method, and the copy in TCRdb shows in-frame clones only, minus some. The repertoire holds around 3,000 clones, with 78% as singletons. The sequenced sample consisted of formalin-fixed, paraffin-embedded tissue. The sequence derives from a male donor with melanoma. This chain joins TRBV7-9 and TRBJ2-3, with D perhaps assigned TRBD1 or TRBD2 (5 bases each). This CDR3 reads CASSLGYLELGEDTQYF. CDR3 bases: TGTGCCAGCAGCTTAGGCTACCTGGAACTAGGGGAAGATACGCAGTATTTT.